Listed here are 2 T cell receptor beta chains from one sample, sequenced in a study of CD8+ T cells in alopecia areata listed by TCRdb under 2018. Libraries were prepared through the immunoSEQ multiplex PCR assay. For TCR sequencing, RNA was extracted from every sample and reverse transcribed into cDNA to serve as template. The immuneACCESS repertoire file appears here via TCRdb, limited to in-frame rearrangements. These files lack a portion of the clones; in checked studies, under half of the deficit traces to unresolved V genes, and the cause of the others is not known. This sample lists 150,000 to 200,000 clones; more than 55% were detected once. The ten biggest clones cover 1.3% of the sample. The intended sense of this specimen's treatment or condition label: oral pan-JAK inhibitor, 5-10 mg twice daily. The sequencing used CD4+ T cells sorted from blood, collected at week 49, from a patient treated with tofacitinib. These receptors were collected from a human donor with alopecia areata.

The rearrangement joins TRBV4-3 to TRBJ2-7, with 8 nucleotides matching TRBD2. CDR3 length: 18 amino acids. Germline V gene data show CDR1 as LGHNA and CDR2 as YSLEER. J lost 6 bases, V lost 3 bases, and 19 bases had no gene match. The CDR3 here is CASSQVLAGGRMLGEQYF. CDR3 bases: TGCGCCAGCAGCCAGGTGCTGGCGGGGGGCCGGATGTTAGGCGAGCAGTACTTC.

The chain joins TRBV5-1 to TRBJ2-3; 11 bases fit TRBD2. Germline V gene lookup returns CDR1 SGHRS and CDR2 YFSETQ. The CDR3 extends over 16 amino acids. V was clipped by 2 bases and J by 5 bases; unmatched bases: 7. The CDR3 spells CASSFGFSGGEDTQYF. For the CDR3, the DNA is TGCGCCAGCAGCTTTGGTTTTAGCGGGGGGGAAGATACGCAGTATTTT. Complete variable domain (other parts from reference TRBV5-1 and TRBJ2-3): KAGVTQTPRYLIKTRGQQVTLSCSPISGHRSVSWYQQTPGQGLQFLFEYFSETQRNKGNFPGRFSGRQFSNSRSEMNVSTLELGDSALYLCASSFGFSGGEDTQYFGPGTRLTVL.